The clone carrying this T cell receptor beta chain occurred a few times. Its target is unknown. The CDR3 length is 15 residues. V was pared by 0 bases and J by 6 bases, with 16 bases between. Germline-derived CDR1 and CDR2 are SGHRS and YFSETQ. The authors ran a second PCR of roughly 7 to 11 cycles using a sample-barcoded 5' primer and a J-beta primer mix. TCRdb used MiXCR to reprocess the 5' RACE reads, holding one entry per CDR3 protein. Here the sample spans about 1.6 million distinct CDR3 sequences, almost 35% being singletons. This record belongs to a study of blood T cells in healthy people across ages. Broader study findings: Diversity estimates drawn from one million T cells were deemed underestimates.

This receptor was identified in a woman aged 30 to 39 in good health. This chain connects TRBV5-1 to TRBJ2-7, with D perhaps TRBD1 (5 bases). The sequenced sample consisted of blood. CDR3 in DNA: TGCGCCAGCAGCTTGGTCTCAGGGTTAGTCCGCGAGCAGTACTTC. It codes for CASSLVSGLVREQYF.